Described below is a single T cell receptor beta chain sequence and its context. Here immunoSEQ multiplex PCR was the method, and the copy in TCRdb shows in-frame clones only, minus some. Of approximately 220,000 clones in the sample, 85% were seen once. This record comes from a study of blood T cell repertoires in COVID-19. Study details: Acute-phase and convalescent COVID-19 samples originated in the United States, Italy and Spain.

This CDR3 region has 14 residues. Trimming removed 1 base from V and 4 bases from J, with 10 bases in between. Looked up from germline, CDR1 is SGHVS and CDR2 is FQNEAQ. Recovered status applied to Cohort 3 donors who had two consecutive negative PCRs. It also applied to those with clearance or with symptom resolution. Source material: PBMCs or T cells enriched from blood (not recorded which). The source of this sequence is a middle-aged man who had recovered from COVID-19. The chain combines TRBV7-8 with TRBJ1-1; D unresolved. In nucleotides, the CDR3 is TGTGCCAGCAGCTTAGGTTTTGAGGCCACTGAAGCTTTCTTT. It translates to CASSLGFEATEAFF.